The 4 T cell receptor beta chains below come from one sample, sequenced in a study of Ad26.COV2.S vaccination and SARS-CoV-2 variants. Sequencing used immunoSEQ multiplex PCR; TCRdb keeps in-frame clones, though not all of them. The table has approximately 280,000 clones, around 87% seen once. Treatment defined: about 20 received Ad26.COV2.S at low or high dose, single or two shots; several received placebo; per-sample allocation not given. Day 63 after the first vaccine or placebo injection was the time point for sampling. The sample consisted of peripheral blood, taken in a trial of Ad26.COV2.S vaccine versus placebo. These receptors came from a person aged 18 to 59 who received the Ad26.COV2.S COVID-19 vaccine or a placebo.

The V gene is TRBV6-4, the J gene TRBJ2-3, with 8 bases lining up with TRBD1. Germline CDR1 MRHNA, CDR2 SNTAGT. The ends lost 6 bases at V and 2 bases at J; junction bases unmatched: 7. The CDR3 has 15 amino acids. CDR3 in DNA: TGTGCCAGCAGCCGGACAGGGTCCCCCACAGATACGCAGTATTTT. Protein: CASSRTGSPTDTQYF.

This chain uses TRBV27 with TRBJ1-2, with D unclear. Germline V CDR1 and CDR2: MNHEY, SMNVEV (reference sequence). The V end was cut by 0 bases, the J end by 4 bases, with 6 bases between. CDR3 length equals 13 residues. The DNA of the CDR3 is TGTGCCAGCAGTTTATCCGGCGGCTATGGCTACACCTTC. Residues: CASSLSGGYGYTF.

V is TRBV7-2 and J is TRBJ2-7; D call uncertain. The CDR3 runs to 18 residues. The V end was cut by 5 bases, the J end by 0 bases, with 23 bases between. In germline, CDR1 is SGHTA, CDR2 FQGNSA. This chain's CDR3 is CASSTRSTNPIASYEQYF. CDR3 nucleotide sequence: TGTGCCAGCAGCACACGCTCCACTAACCCCATTGCCTCCTACGAGCAGTACTTC.

The chain couples TRBV11-2 to TRBJ2-3; maybe TRBD1 (5 bases). Trimming removed 4 bases at V and 4 bases at J, with 12 bases between. This CDR3 has 14 residues. Germline CDR1 and CDR2: SGHAT and FQNNGV. The CDR3 is CASSSVVRADTQYF. The CDR3 DNA reads as TGTGCCAGCAGCTCCGTAGTCAGGGCAGATACGCAGTATTTT.